The next 11 T cell receptor beta chains were all read from a single sample in a study of T-cell reconstitution after alpha-beta-depleted transplantation in children. Preparation of the TCRbeta library involved a method that used unique molecular identifiers. TCRdb re-called the PCR reads with MiXCR, one entry per CDR3 protein. The sample consists of 240,000 or so distinct CDR3 sequences, about 11% of them appearing once. Sequencing was performed on PBMCs from the stem cell graft donor, taken from the stem cell graft. These receptor sequences come from a human donor who donated a stem cell graft to a child with acute lymphoblastic leukemia.

Remarks on this clonotype: This clone may be a read error of a much larger clone one base away. The rearrangement links TRBV5-6 to TRBJ2-1; D is undetermined. The CDR3 is made up of 14 amino acids. Trimming took off 3 bases at V and 2 bases at J, with 9 bases between the two ends. Germline CDR1 reads SGHDT; CDR2 reads YYEEEE. CDR3 bases: TGTGCCAGCAGCTCCCTTCCCACCTACAATGAGCAGTTCTTC. This sequence encodes CASSSLPTYNEQFF.

This clonotype was counted only a few times. Sequence at one end of the junction differs from germline and may be a read error. V gene TRBV5-1 combines with J gene TRBJ1-4; D is perhaps TRBD1 (5 bases). Germline CDR1 is SGHRS and CDR2 is YFSETQ. CDR3 length: 13 residues. CDR3 in amino acids: CASSWGGDEKLFF. The CDR3 bases are TGCGCCAGCAGCTGGGGGGGAGATGAAAAGCTGTTTTTT.

In this sample, this clonotype turned up many times. The chain carries TRBV7-2 and TRBJ1-2; 9 positions match TRBD1. Germline values: CDR1 SGHTA, CDR2 FQGNSA. The length of the CDR3 is 15 residues. V lost 2 bases to trimming and J lost 6 bases; unmatched junction nucleotides: 7. CDR3 nucleotide sequence: TGTGCCAGCAGCTTAAACAGGGGGCGAGTGAATGGCTACACCTTC. This translates into CASSLNRGRVNGYTF. Drawing the rest from reference TRBV7-2 and TRBJ1-2, the complete variable domain is GAGVSQSPSNKVTEKGKDVELRCDPISGHTALYWYRQSLGQGLEFLIYFQGNSAPDKSGLPSDRFSAERTGGSVSTLTIQRTQQEDSAVYLCASSLNRGRVNGYTFGSGTRLTVV.

This clonotype was detected ten times or more. The chain links TRBV27 to TRBJ2-5; 7 bases are shared with TRBD2. The CDR3 is 17 amino acids. From germline, CDR1 is MNHEY and CDR2 SMNVEV (reference sequence). J lost 0 bases, V lost 6 bases, and 13 bases had no gene match. Here the CDR3 reads CASSAWGGSQYQETQYF. Written as DNA, the CDR3 is TGTGCCAGCAGCGCGTGGGGGGGTTCTCAGTACCAAGAGACCCAGTACTTC.

This clonotype has at least ten counts. V and J are TRBV16 and TRBJ2-2; 8 nucleotides match TRBD1. Germline V gives CDR1 KGHSY, CDR2 FQNENV. The length of the CDR3 is 15 residues. V was clipped by 4 bases and J by 2 bases; unmatched bases: 3. The CDR3 reads CASSRTGTNTGELFF. The CDR3 bases are TGTGCCAGCAGCCGGACAGGGACAAACACCGGGGAGCTGTTTTTT.

Many counts were recorded for this clonotype. This chain uses TRBV19 with TRBJ2-5, with D tentatively TRBD1 or TRBD2 (5 bases each). Germline CDR1 reads LNHDA; CDR2 reads SQIVND (reference sequence). V was trimmed by 2 bases and J by 9 bases, leaving 13 bases between them. The CDR3 runs to 13 residues. CDR3 in amino acids: CASSIPGTPAQYF. CDR3 sequence (DNA): TGTGCCAGTAGTATACCCGGGACCCCTGCCCAGTACTTC.

The sample holds many counts of this clonotype. The chain links TRBV12-3 or TRBV12-4 to TRBJ2-3; 9 positions agree with TRBD1. Germline trimming cut 4 bases from V and 0 bases from J; bases unmatched to any gene: 11. The CDR3 spans 18 residues. CDR3 DNA: TGTGCCAGCAGTTACCGGGACAGGGTGCACGCTAGCACAGATACGCAGTATTTT. It yields the protein CASSYRDRVHASTDTQYF.

This clonotype showed up many times. J is TRBJ2-1 and V is TRBV29-1, with 7 bases fitting TRBD2. The length of the CDR3 is 13 residues. Germline V gives CDR1 SQVTM, CDR2 ANQGSEA. V shed 5 bases and J 10 bases; nucleotides not matched to a gene: 11. Here the CDR3 reads CSVTSEREREQFF. CDR3 nucleotide sequence: TGCAGCGTTACTAGCGAGCGGGAAAGGGAGCAGTTCTTC.

This clonotype was recorded many times. The chain combines TRBV9 with TRBJ2-1, with 7 bases that match TRBD2. Germline CDR1 SGDLS, CDR2 YYNGEE. The CDR3 loop spans 15 amino acids. The V segment lost 4 bases and the J segment 10 bases; nucleotides outside the gene matches: 14. CDR3: CASSLQGSGDYEQFF. CDR3 in DNA: TGTGCCAGCAGCCTCCAAGGATCGGGGGACTACGAGCAGTTCTTC. The whole variable domain, filled in from reference TRBV9 and TRBJ2-1, reads DSGVTQTPKHLITATGQRVTLRCSPRSGDLSVYWYQQSLDQGLQFLIQYYNGEERAKGNILERFSAQQFPDLHSELNLSSLELGDSALYFCASSLQGSGDYEQFFGPGTRLTVL.

This clonotype was counted many times. The chain combines TRBV7-2 with TRBJ2-5, with 8 bases fitting TRBD1. The CDR3 has 17 residues. Germline CDR1 SGHTA, CDR2 FQGNSA. Trimming took 5 bases from V and 2 from J; bases not matched to a gene: 13. The CDR3 DNA follows: TGTGCCAGCAGCCATGTCCGGACAGGGTGGGAGCAAGAGACCCAGTACTTC. Amino acids: CASSHVRTGWEQETQYF.

The J gene is TRBJ1-1, the V gene TRBV5-4, with 12 positions matching TRBD1. Germline loops: CDR1 SGHNT, CDR2 YYREEE (reference sequence). The J segment lost 4 bases and the V segment lost 3 bases, leaving 4 bases of the junction unmatched. The CDR3 is 15 amino acids. CDR3 sequence: CASSWGTGGGTEAFF. CDR3 DNA: TGTGCCAGCAGCTGGGGGACAGGGGGCGGCACTGAAGCTTTCTTT.